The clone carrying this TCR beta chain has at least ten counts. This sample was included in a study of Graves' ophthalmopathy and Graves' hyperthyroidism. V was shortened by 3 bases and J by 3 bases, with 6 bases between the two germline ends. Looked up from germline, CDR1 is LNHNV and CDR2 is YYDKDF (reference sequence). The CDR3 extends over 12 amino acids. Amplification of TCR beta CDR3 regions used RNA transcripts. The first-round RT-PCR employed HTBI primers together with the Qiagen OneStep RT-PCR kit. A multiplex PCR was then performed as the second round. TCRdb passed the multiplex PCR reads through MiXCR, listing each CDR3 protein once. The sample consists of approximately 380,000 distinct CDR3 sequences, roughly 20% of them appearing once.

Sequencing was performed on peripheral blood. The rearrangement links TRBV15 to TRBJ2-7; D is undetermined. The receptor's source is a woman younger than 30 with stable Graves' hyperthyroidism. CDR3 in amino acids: CATSRDHYEQYF. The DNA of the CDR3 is TGTGCCACCAGCAGGGACCACTACGAGCAGTACTTC.